The entry below gives a single T cell receptor beta chain sequence along with its context. One entry per CDR3 protein, called by TCRdb with MiXCR from the RT-PCR reads. The sample carries tens of thousands of distinct CDR3 sequences, 13% recorded once. This sample is part of a study of patients and donors after allogeneic stem cell transplantation. The germline V gene encodes CDR1 ENHRY and CDR2 SYGVKD. Trimming removed 0 bases at V and 2 bases at J, with 9 bases between. This CDR3 has 15 amino acids. This clonotype was obtained from a human donor who was either an allogeneic HSCT recipient or a stem cell or donor lymphocyte infusion donor (not recorded which). It is not recorded whose cells these are; they may come from a transplant donor. This chain links TRBV10-3 with TRBJ2-3; D is ambiguous. The specimen sequenced was blood, either unsorted or a sorted T cell fraction (not recorded which). The CDR3 bases are TGTGCCATCAGTGAGTCGGAGACGGCCACAGATACGCAGTATTTT. Protein: CAISESETATDTQYF.